The rows below give T cell receptor beta chains drawn from one sample of a study of cytomegalovirus exposure and HLA in healthy donors. Sequenced by immunoSEQ multiplex PCR; TCRdb stores in-frame clones only, minus some. The sample shows around 250,000 clones, about 93% of them seen only once. Sequencing used PBMCs. The receptors shown here come from a girl aged 2-15 years in good health and CMV-seronegative. Each CDR3 is given with its conserved first and last residue. The D gene is left open where the match is weak. Part of the rows lack a size; the others show once, few, many or a class for expanded clones.

clone size: -; J gene: TRBJ1-5; CDR3 length: 13; V gene: TRBV27; D gene: -; CDR3 DNA: TGTGCCAGCAGTTTGGGGGCCCATCAGCCCCAGCATTTT; CDR3 protein: CASSLGAHQPQHF
clone size: -; J gene: TRBJ1-1; CDR3 length: 15; V gene: TRBV9; D gene: -; CDR3 DNA: TGTGCCAGCAGCGTAGTGGAGTACATGAACACTGAAGCTTTCTTT; CDR3 protein: CASSVVEYMNTEAFF
clone size: -; J gene: TRBJ2-3; CDR3 length: 15; V gene: TRBV6-1; D gene: TRBD2; CDR3 DNA: TGTGCCAGCAGTGCCACGGGAGGGCGCGTAGATACGCAGTATTTT; CDR3 protein: CASSATGGRVDTQYF
clone size: -; J gene: TRBJ2-1; CDR3 length: 20; V gene: TRBV4-1; D gene: TRBD2; CDR3 DNA: TGCGCCAGCAGCCCCTGCGGGCTAGCGGGAGGCAATTTCTCCTACAATGAGCAGTTCTTC; CDR3 protein: CASSPCGLAGGNFSYNEQFF
clone size: -; J gene: TRBJ2-5; CDR3 length: 16; V gene: TRBV5-6; D gene: TRBD2; CDR3 DNA: TGTGCCAGCAGCTCCACTAGCGGGGGGGCCCTGGAGACCCAGTACTTC; CDR3 protein: CASSSTSGGALETQYF
clone size: -; J gene: TRBJ2-2; CDR3 length: 16; V gene: TRBV30; D gene: -; CDR3 DNA: TGTGCCTGGAGTGTAGATACGCTAGGGAACACCGGGGAGCTGTTTTTT; CDR3 protein: CAWSVDTLGNTGELFF
clone size: -; J gene: TRBJ1-4; CDR3 length: 17; V gene: TRBV7-3; D gene: -; CDR3 DNA: TGTGCCAGCAGCTTAATGCCTCTTCCTACGACTAATGAAAAACTGTTTTTT; CDR3 protein: CASSLMPLPTTNEKLFF
clone size: -; J gene: TRBJ2-7; CDR3 length: 12; V gene: TRBV10-3; D gene: -; CDR3 DNA: TGTGCCATCAGCGACACGGTTAACGAGCAGTACTTC; CDR3 protein: CAISDTVNEQYF
clone size: -; J gene: TRBJ1-3; CDR3 length: 15; V gene: TRBV12-5; D gene: TRBD1; CDR3 DNA: TGTGCTAGTGGTTTGAGGGGGCTTTCTGGAAACACCATATATTTT; CDR3 protein: CASGLRGLSGNTIYF
clone size: -; J gene: TRBJ2-3; CDR3 length: 16; V gene: TRBV30; D gene: -; CDR3 DNA: TGTGCCTGGAGTGGGGGGGCGGGGGTAAACACAGATACGCAGTATTTT; CDR3 protein: CAWSGGAGVNTDTQYF
clone size: once; J gene: TRBJ2-7; CDR3 length: 14; V gene: TRBV27; D gene: TRBD1; CDR3 DNA: TGTGCCAGCAGTTTAAGGACAGGGGGCTACGAGCAGTACTTC; CDR3 protein: CASSLRTGGYEQYF
clone size: -; J gene: TRBJ1-1; CDR3 length: 11; V gene: TRBV5-8; D gene: -; CDR3 DNA: TGTGCCAGCAGCTCTCAGTTAGAAGCTTTCTTT; CDR3 protein: CASSSQLEAFF
clone size: -; J gene: TRBJ1-5; CDR3 length: 16; V gene: TRBV4-1; D gene: TRBD1; CDR3 DNA: TGCGCCAGCAGCCAAGTCTCGGGACAGGGGAATCAGCCCCAGCATTTT; CDR3 protein: CASSQVSGQGNQPQHF
clone size: -; J gene: TRBJ2-1; CDR3 length: 12; V gene: TRBV10-3; D gene: -; CDR3 DNA: TGTGCCATCCTCGGGAATAGAAATGAGCAGTTCTTC; CDR3 protein: CAILGNRNEQFF
clone size: -; J gene: TRBJ1-4; CDR3 length: 16; V gene: TRBV28; D gene: TRBD1; CDR3 DNA: TGTGCCAGCAGTGGGAGGCGGACAGGCCTCAATGAAAAACTGTTTTTT; CDR3 protein: CASSGRRTGLNEKLFF
clone size: -; J gene: TRBJ2-1; CDR3 length: 9; V gene: TRBV7-9; D gene: -; CDR3 DNA: TGTGCCAGCAGCCCAGAGCAGTTCTTC; CDR3 protein: CASSPEQFF
clone size: -; J gene: TRBJ2-3; CDR3 length: 20; V gene: TRBV5-4; D gene: TRBD2; CDR3 DNA: TGTGCCAGCAGCTTGGTTAGGACTAGCCCTGGGGGCCATAGCACAGATACGCAGTATTTT; CDR3 protein: CASSLVRTSPGGHSTDTQYF
clone size: -; J gene: TRBJ2-1; CDR3 length: 17; V gene: TRBV6-4; D gene: TRBD2; CDR3 DNA: TGTGCCAGCAGCTTGGATAGCTCTAGCGGGAGATACAATGAGCAGTTCTTC; CDR3 protein: CASSLDSSSGRYNEQFF
clone size: -; J gene: TRBJ2-3; CDR3 length: 14; V gene: TRBV7-2; D gene: -; CDR3 DNA: TGTGCCAGCAGCTTAGTCCTCAGCGCAGATACGCAGTATTTT; CDR3 protein: CASSLVLSADTQYF
clone size: -; J gene: TRBJ2-7; CDR3 length: 15; V gene: TRBV11-2; D gene: TRBD1; CDR3 DNA: TGTGCCAGCAGCTCAGGACAGGGGGAGGGCTACGAGCAGTACTTC; CDR3 protein: CASSSGQGEGYEQYF
clone size: -; J gene: TRBJ2-1; CDR3 length: 15; V gene: TRBV7-9; D gene: -; CDR3 DNA: TGTGCCAGCAGCTGGGGGCCCTTGTCCGGGAATGAGCAGTTCTTC; CDR3 protein: CASSWGPLSGNEQFF
clone size: -; J gene: TRBJ1-5; CDR3 length: 14; V gene: TRBV7-2; D gene: TRBD1; CDR3 DNA: TGTGCCAGCAGCGTTGACAGGGTCCTTCAGCCCCAGCATTTT; CDR3 protein: CASSVDRVLQPQHF
clone size: once; J gene: TRBJ2-5; CDR3 length: 15; V gene: TRBV30; D gene: TRBD1; CDR3 DNA: TGTGCCTGGAGCCGGGGTCCGGGACAGGCGGAGACCCAGTACTTC; CDR3 protein: CAWSRGPGQAETQYF
clone size: -; J gene: TRBJ2-1; CDR3 length: 15; V gene: TRBV5-4; D gene: TRBD2; CDR3 DNA: TGTGCCAGCTCCCATCCTAGCGGGAGGATCAATGAGCAGTTCTTC; CDR3 protein: CASSHPSGRINEQFF
clone size: -; J gene: TRBJ2-3; CDR3 length: 15; V gene: TRBV5-1; D gene: TRBD1; CDR3 DNA: TGCGCCAGCAGCTTGTCGACAGGGGGCACAGATACGCAGTATTTT; CDR3 protein: CASSLSTGGTDTQYF
clone size: -; J gene: TRBJ1-1; CDR3 length: 14; V gene: TRBV5-1; D gene: TRBD1; CDR3 DNA: TGCGCCAGCAGCTTGAGACCGACAGGGCCTGAAGCTTTCTTT; CDR3 protein: CASSLRPTGPEAFF
clone size: -; J gene: TRBJ2-5; CDR3 length: 15; V gene: TRBV28; D gene: TRBD2; CDR3 DNA: TGTGCCAGCAGTTTAGTAACTAGCGGGGCGGAGACCCAGTACTTC; CDR3 protein: CASSLVTSGAETQYF
clone size: once; J gene: TRBJ1-5; CDR3 length: 15; V gene: TRBV10-3; D gene: -; CDR3 DNA: TGTGCCATCAGTGAGGGCGGTTATAGCAATCAGCCCCAGCATTTT; CDR3 protein: CAISEGGYSNQPQHF
clone size: -; J gene: TRBJ2-2; CDR3 length: 16; V gene: TRBV6-4; D gene: -; CDR3 DNA: TGTGCCAGCAGTGACTCGACGGGGTGGCCCGCCGGGGAGCTGTTTTTT; CDR3 protein: CASSDSTGWPAGELFF
clone size: -; J gene: TRBJ2-7; CDR3 length: 16; V gene: TRBV9; D gene: -; CDR3 DNA: TGTGCCAGCAGCACACAGTCGACAGGTATCTCCTACGAGCAGTACTTC; CDR3 protein: CASSTQSTGISYEQYF
clone size: -; J gene: TRBJ2-3; CDR3 length: 13; V gene: TRBV9; D gene: -; CDR3 DNA: TGTGCCAGCTCAGCCAGCGGCACAGATACGCAGTATTTT; CDR3 protein: CASSASGTDTQYF
clone size: -; J gene: TRBJ1-1; CDR3 length: 14; V gene: TRBV2; D gene: -; CDR3 DNA: TGTGCCAGCAGTGTGGGGGGGGTAGGCACTGAAGCTTTCTTT; CDR3 protein: CASSVGGVGTEAFF
clone size: -; J gene: TRBJ2-3; CDR3 length: 14; V gene: TRBV2; D gene: TRBD2; CDR3 DNA: TGTGCCAGCTCTAGCGGCAATCCCACAGATACGCAGTATTTT; CDR3 protein: CASSSGNPTDTQYF
clone size: -; J gene: TRBJ2-3; CDR3 length: 15; V gene: TRBV28; D gene: -; CDR3 DNA: TGTGCCAGCAGGCCCTCGGACAGCCTTTGGGGTACGCAGTATTTT; CDR3 protein: CASRPSDSLWGTQYF
clone size: -; J gene: TRBJ2-7; CDR3 length: 18; V gene: TRBV19; D gene: -; CDR3 DNA: TGTGCCAGTAGTATAAGCCCCACGGGTCCCCCTCGCCGGGGGGAGCAGTACTTC; CDR3 protein: CASSISPTGPPRRGEQYF
clone size: -; J gene: TRBJ2-2; CDR3 length: 18; V gene: TRBV5-1; D gene: TRBD2; CDR3 DNA: TGCGCCAGCAGCTTGGGGACTAGCGGAATGTGGAACACCGGGGAGCTGTTTTTT; CDR3 protein: CASSLGTSGMWNTGELFF
clone size: -; J gene: TRBJ2-5; CDR3 length: 14; V gene: TRBV7-8; D gene: -; CDR3 DNA: TGTGCCAGCAGCTTTTCAGCGGGTACAGAGACCCAGTACTTC; CDR3 protein: CASSFSAGTETQYF
clone size: -; J gene: TRBJ1-1; CDR3 length: 15; V gene: TRBV4-1; D gene: TRBD1; CDR3 DNA: TGCGCCAGCAGCCCCCTGGGACAGGGTGAGGGTGAAGCTTTCTTT; CDR3 protein: CASSPLGQGEGEAFF
clone size: -; J gene: TRBJ2-2; CDR3 length: 15; V gene: TRBV27; D gene: TRBD1; CDR3 DNA: TGTGCCAGCAGCCCCCGGACAGGGTACACCGGGGAGCTGTTTTTT; CDR3 protein: CASSPRTGYTGELFF
clone size: -; J gene: TRBJ1-6; CDR3 length: 14; V gene: TRBV5-1; D gene: -; CDR3 DNA: TGCGCCAGCAGCCCCGGGAGGGGTCGTTCACCCCTCCACTTT; CDR3 protein: CASSPGRGRSPLHF
clone size: -; J gene: TRBJ2-7; CDR3 length: 13; V gene: TRBV2; D gene: -; CDR3 DNA: TGTGCCAGCCAAGCAGGGCCCTCCTACGAGCAGTACTTC; CDR3 protein: CASQAGPSYEQYF
clone size: -; J gene: TRBJ2-1; CDR3 length: 15; V gene: TRBV27; D gene: -; CDR3 DNA: TGTGCCAGCAGTTTAGGGGCCGGTGTCAACAATGAGCAGTTCTTC; CDR3 protein: CASSLGAGVNNEQFF
clone size: once; J gene: TRBJ2-4; CDR3 length: 16; V gene: TRBV2; D gene: -; CDR3 DNA: TGTGCCAGCAGTGAAGTCGACAGAGTAGCCAAAAACATTCAGTACTTC; CDR3 protein: CASSEVDRVAKNIQYF